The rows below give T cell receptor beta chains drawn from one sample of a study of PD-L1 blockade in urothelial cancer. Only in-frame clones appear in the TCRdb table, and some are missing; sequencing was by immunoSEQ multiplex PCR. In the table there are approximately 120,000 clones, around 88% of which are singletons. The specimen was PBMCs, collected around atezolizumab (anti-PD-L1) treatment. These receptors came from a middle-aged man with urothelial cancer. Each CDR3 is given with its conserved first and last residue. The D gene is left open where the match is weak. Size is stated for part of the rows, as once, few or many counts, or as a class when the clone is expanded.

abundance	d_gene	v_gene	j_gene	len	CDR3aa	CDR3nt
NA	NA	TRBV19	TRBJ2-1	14	CASSIEITYNEQFF	TGTGCCAGTAGTATAGAAATTACCTACAATGAGCAGTTCTTC
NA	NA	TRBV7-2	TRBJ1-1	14	CASSTSTGYTEAFF	TGTGCCAGCAGCACCTCCACAGGGTACACTGAAGCTTTCTTT
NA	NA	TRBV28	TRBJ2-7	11	CASSWPGEQYF	TGTGCCAGCAGTTGGCCGGGGGAGCAGTACTTC
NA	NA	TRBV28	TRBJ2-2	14	CASTPRVDTGELFF	TGTGCCAGCACCCCCCGGGTGGACACCGGGGAGCTGTTTTTT
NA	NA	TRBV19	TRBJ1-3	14	CASSIDGVGNTIYF	TGTGCCAGTAGTATCGACGGAGTTGGAAACACCATATATTTT
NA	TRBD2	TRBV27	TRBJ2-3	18	CASSLSFWREGYTDTQYF	TGTGCCAGCAGTCTTTCCTTTTGGCGGGAGGGATACACAGATACGCAGTATTTT
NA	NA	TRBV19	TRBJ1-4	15	CASSFNRGKVEKLFF	TGTGCCAGTAGTTTCAACCGGGGGAAGGTGGAAAAACTGTTTTTT
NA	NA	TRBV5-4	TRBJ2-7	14	CASSLGDRSYEQYF	TGTGCCAGCAGCTTGGGTGACAGGAGCTACGAGCAGTACTTC
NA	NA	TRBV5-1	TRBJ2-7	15	CASSSGQRTSLEQYF	TGCGCCAGCAGCTCTGGACAGAGAACGTCCCTCGAGCAGTACTTC
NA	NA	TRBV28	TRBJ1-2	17	CASSLYRGQGGGYGYTF	TGTGCCAGCAGTTTATATCGGGGTCAGGGTGGAGGGTATGGCTACACCTTC
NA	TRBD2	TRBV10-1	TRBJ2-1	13	CASSFRTSGEQFF	TGCGCCAGCAGCTTCAGGACTAGCGGTGAGCAGTTCTTC
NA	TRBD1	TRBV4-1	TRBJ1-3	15	CASSQWTGSVDTIYF	TGCGCCAGCAGCCAGTGGACAGGTTCGGTGGACACCATATATTTT
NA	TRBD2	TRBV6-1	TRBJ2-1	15	CASSERGRAPNEQFF	TGTGCCAGCAGTGAAAGAGGGAGGGCCCCCAATGAGCAGTTCTTC
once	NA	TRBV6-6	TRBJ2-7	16	CASSAPPGGLSYEQYF	TGTGCCAGCAGTGCCCCTCCAGGCGGACTCTCCTACGAGCAGTACTTC
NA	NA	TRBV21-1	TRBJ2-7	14	CASSKRRQGFEQYF	TGTGCCAGCAGCAAACGTCGGCAGGGGTTCGAGCAGTACTTC
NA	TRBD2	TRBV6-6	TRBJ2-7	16	CASRQRGGELNYEQYF	TGTGCCAGCAGGCAACGGGGGGGCGAACTTAACTACGAGCAGTACTTC
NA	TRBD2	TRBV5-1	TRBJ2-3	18	CASSSLPSGGAGTDTQYF	TGCGCCAGCAGCTCTCTTCCCTCGGGGGGGGCTGGCACAGATACGCAGTATTTT
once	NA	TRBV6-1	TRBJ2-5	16	CASSDGTKTYQETQYF	TGTGCCAGCAGTGATGGTACTAAGACGTACCAAGAGACCCAGTACTTC
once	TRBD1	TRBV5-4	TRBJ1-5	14	CASSFWDRDQPQHF	TGTGCCAGCAGCTTCTGGGACAGGGATCAGCCCCAGCATTTT
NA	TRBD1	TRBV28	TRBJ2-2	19	CASSLRDRGTLANTGELFF	TGTGCCAGCAGTCTCCGGGACAGGGGGACCCTCGCGAACACCGGGGAGCTGTTTTTT
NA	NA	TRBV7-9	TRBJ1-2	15	CASGGPGTTSMGYTF	TGTGCCAGCGGGGGCCCAGGAACGACGAGCATGGGCTACACCTTC
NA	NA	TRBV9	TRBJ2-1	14	CASSRQSSYNEQFF	TGTGCCAGCAGCCGACAGAGCTCCTACAATGAGCAGTTCTTC
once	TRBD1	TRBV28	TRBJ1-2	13	CASSYGTGDGYTF	TGTGCCAGCAGTTACGGGACAGGGGATGGCTACACCTTC
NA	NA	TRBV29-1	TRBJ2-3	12	CSVDGGTDTQYF	TGCAGCGTTGACGGGGGCACAGATACGCAGTATTTT
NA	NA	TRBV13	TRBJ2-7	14	CASSLVGAGDEQYF	TGTGCCAGCAGCTTAGTGGGAGCGGGTGACGAGCAGTACTTC
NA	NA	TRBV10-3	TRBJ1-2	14	CAISDTLEAYGYTF	TGTGCCATCAGTGACACCTTAGAGGCCTATGGCTACACCTTC
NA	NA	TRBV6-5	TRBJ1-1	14	CASSYSGGRSEAFF	TGTGCCAGCAGTTACTCCGGGGGGAGGTCTGAAGCTTTCTTT
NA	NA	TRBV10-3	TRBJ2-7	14	CAIGRPEGAYEQYF	TGTGCCATAGGTCGGCCGGAAGGGGCCTACGAGCAGTACTTC
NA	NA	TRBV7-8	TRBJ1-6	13	CASRREAGSPLHF	TGTGCCAGTCGCCGGGAGGCTGGCTCACCCCTCCACTTT
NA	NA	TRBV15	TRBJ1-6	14	CATSREALNSPLHF	TGTGCCACCAGCAGAGAGGCCCTTAATTCACCCCTCCACTTT
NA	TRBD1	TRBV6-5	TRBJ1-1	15	CASSYLGRGTTEAFF	TGTGCCAGCAGTTACTTAGGCAGGGGGACCACTGAAGCTTTCTTT
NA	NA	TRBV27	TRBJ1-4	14	CASSLGSKGEKLFF	TGTGCCAGCAGTCTCGGGTCGAAGGGGGAAAAACTGTTTTTT
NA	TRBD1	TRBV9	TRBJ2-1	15	CASSVGQGAYNEQFF	TGTGCCAGCAGCGTAGGCCAGGGGGCCTACAATGAGCAGTTCTTC
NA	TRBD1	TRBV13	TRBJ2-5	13	CASSPTGLGTQYF	TGTGCCAGCAGCCCGACAGGGTTGGGGACCCAGTACTTC
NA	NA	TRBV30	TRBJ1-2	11	CAWSVGASYTF	TGTGCCTGGAGTGTGGGGGCAAGCTACACCTTC
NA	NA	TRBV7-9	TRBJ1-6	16	CASSFGGPISGSPLHF	TGTGCCAGCAGCTTTGGGGGTCCGATTAGCGGTTCACCCCTCCACTTT
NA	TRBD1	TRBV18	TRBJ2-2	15	CASSPKDRTLGELFF	TGTGCCAGCTCACCCAAGGACAGGACTCTCGGGGAGCTGTTTTTT